These 18 T cell receptor beta chains were all obtained from the same sample, sequenced in a study of T cell responses to AZD1222 COVID-19 vaccine. Clones were read by immunoSEQ multiplex PCR, and TCRdb kept only the in-frame ones, dropping some. The sample carries 90,000 or so clones, 89% recorded once. Sequencing was performed on peripheral blood, taken 28 days after the second AZD1222 dose. These receptors were collected from an adult who received the AZD1222 COVID-19 vaccine.

The rearrangement uses TRBV6-2 or TRBV6-3 and TRBJ1-4, with TRBD1 matching over 10 bases. The CDR3 runs to 13 residues. Germline CDR1 reads MNHEY; CDR2 reads SVGEGT. The junction had 1 base not matched to a gene; V was cut back by 4 bases and J by 8 bases. CDR3 coding DNA: TGTGCCAGCAGTTGGGGACAGGGGGAAAAACTGTTTTTT. Its translation is CASSWGQGEKLFF.

This rearrangement joins TRBV6-5 to TRBJ2-2; no reliable D call. The V end was cut by 2 bases, the J end by 2 bases, with 6 bases between. Germline V gene sequence: CDR1 MNHEY, CDR2 SVGAGI. The CDR3 spans 14 residues. DNA for the CDR3: TGTGCCAGCAGTTACAGGGTCAACACCGGGGAGCTGTTTTTT. Translating it yields CASSYRVNTGELFF.

V and J are TRBV2 and TRBJ2-2; either TRBD1 or TRBD2 may supply D (5 bases each). Germline V CDR1 and CDR2: SNHLY, FYNNEI. The CDR3 loop spans 18 amino acids. Trimming removed 10 bases at V and 2 bases at J, with 26 bases between. In DNA form, the CDR3 reads TGTGCCAACCCTCGGGGTCCCCGGACAAACGCTAACACCGGGGAGCTGTTTTTT. Its protein is CANPRGPRTNANTGELFF.

The rearrangement joins TRBV6-5 to TRBJ2-7; 7 bases match TRBD2. Germline trimming cut 11 bases from V and 7 bases from J; bases unmatched to any gene: 20. CDR3 size: 15 residues. Per the germline V gene, CDR1 is MNHEY and CDR2 is SVGAGI. CDR3 DNA: TGTGCCTCCTCACCAGGTGGGGGGGGTCGGAGTGAGCAGTACTTC. It yields the protein CASSPGGGGRSEQYF.

The chain employs TRBV6-2 or TRBV6-3 and TRBJ2-1; no clear D gene. V lost 2 bases, J lost 4 bases, and 15 bases lay in between. Germline CDR1 reads MNHEY; CDR2 reads SVGEGT. The CDR3 runs 16 residues. Here the CDR3 DNA reads TGTGCCAGCAGTTACAAAGGATCTTACTTGTACAATGAGCAGTTCTTC. As protein: CASSYKGSYLYNEQFF.

The rearrangement links TRBV24-1 to TRBJ2-2; unclear D gene. V dropped 1 base and J dropped 1 base, with 3 bases sitting between them. The CDR3 contains 14 residues. Germline lookup yields CDR1 KGHDR and CDR2 SFDVKD. This CDR3 is CATSDLGNTGELFF. The CDR3 DNA is TGTGCCACCAGTGATTTAGGGAACACCGGGGAGCTGTTTTTT.

This chain joins TRBV13 and TRBJ2-2, with D possibly called TRBD1 or TRBD2 (6 bases each). Trimming took off 5 bases at V and 3 bases at J, with 13 bases between the two ends. The CDR3 has 15 amino acids. The V gene's germline CDR1 is PRHDT and CDR2 FYEKMQ (reference sequence). As DNA, the CDR3 is TGTGCCAGCAGCCGGGGGACAAGGCACACCGGGGAGCTGTTTTTT. It is translated as CASSRGTRHTGELFF.

This rearrangement joins TRBV4-3 to TRBJ2-7; no clear D. V was trimmed by 0 bases and J by 0 bases, leaving 9 bases between them. The V gene's germline CDR1 is LGHNA and CDR2 YSLEER. The CDR3 totals 15 residues. The CDR3 sequence is CASSQERLGSYEQYF. The CDR3 DNA is TGCGCCAGCAGCCAAGAGCGGCTGGGCTCCTACGAGCAGTACTTC.

This chain connects TRBV28 to TRBJ1-5; D is possibly TRBD1 (6 bases). The CDR3 has 14 amino acids. The V gene's germline CDR1 is MDHEN and CDR2 SYDVKM. With 3 bases removed from V and 3 bases from J, the gap between germline ends came to 9 bases. The DNA for the CDR3 is TGTGCCAGCAGTTTCAGGGACATCAATCAGCCCCAGCATTTT. Translating gives CASSFRDINQPQHF.

V is TRBV28 and J is TRBJ2-7; D possibly corresponds to TRBD1 (6 bases). CDR1 is MDHEN, CDR2 SYDVKM, per germline. CDR3 size: 15 residues. Trimming shortened V by 6 bases and J by 0 bases, and 15 bases separated the two germline ends. The CDR3 sequence is CASRYVPGDSYEQYF. CDR3 coding DNA: TGTGCCAGCAGATACGTGCCAGGGGACTCCTACGAGCAGTACTTC.

The V and J genes are TRBV27 and TRBJ2-7; TRBD2 matches at 11 bases. Germline V CDR1 and CDR2: MNHEY, SMNVEV (reference sequence). CDR3 length: 15 residues. The junction had 5 bases not matched to a gene; V was cut back by 6 bases and J by 1 base. CDR3 protein: CASSSGTSGSYEQYF. The DNA for the CDR3 is TGTGCCAGCAGCTCCGGGACTAGCGGTTCCTACGAGCAGTACTTC.

The genes are TRBV30 and TRBJ1-1, with 8 bases aligning to TRBD1. Germline V gives CDR1 GTSNPN, CDR2 SVGIG (reference sequence). The CDR3 covers 15 residues. V lost 2 bases and J lost 10; bases outside the gene matches: 15. CDR3 sequence reads: CAWSRRTGPSLGAFF. CDR3 DNA sequence: TGTGCCTGGAGTAGAAGGACAGGGCCATCGTTGGGAGCTTTCTTT.

This clone has only one observation. V and J are TRBV10-1 and TRBJ1-1; D is unclear. Trimming pared 0 bases from V and 3 bases from J, leaving 11 bases between. Germline V CDR1 and CDR2: WNHNN, SYGVQD (reference sequence). The CDR3 sequence is 15 residues long. This chain's CDR3 is CASSESSQGHTEAFF. The CDR3 DNA sequence: TGCGCCAGCAGTGAGTCTTCCCAAGGGCACACTGAAGCTTTCTTT.

The rearrangement uses TRBV3-1 (or the pseudogene TRBV3-2) and TRBJ2-7; 9 positions match TRBD1. Germline CDR1 is LGHDT and CDR2 is YNNKEL (reference sequence). Trimming at V came to 2 bases and at J to 5 bases, leaving 4 bases not matched to a gene. The CDR3 is made up of 14 amino acids. The CDR3 nucleotides are TGTGCCAGCAGCCAATGGGACAGGGCCAACGAGCAGTACTTC. This codes for CASSQWDRANEQYF.

The rearrangement uses TRBV12-5 and TRBJ2-5; TRBD2 agrees at 10 bases. Germline V gives CDR1 LGHNT, CDR2 FRNRAP. With V trimmed by 3 bases and J by 4 bases, 8 bases remained unmatched. CDR3 length: 16 residues. CDR3 coding DNA: TGTGCTAGTGGTTTCCGGCTAGCGGGAGAGGGAGAGACCCAGTACTTC. Protein: CASGFRLAGEGETQYF. The full variable domain, completed using reference TRBV12-5 and TRBJ2-5, is DARVTQTPRHKVTEMGQEVTMRCQPILGHNTVFWYRQTMMQGLELLAYFRNRAPLDDSGMPKDRFSAEMPDATLATLKIQPSEPRDSAVYFCASGFRLAGEGETQYFGPGTRLLVL.

The chain is built from TRBV7-6 and TRBJ2-5; 11 nucleotides align to TRBD2. Germline assignment: CDR1 SGHVS and CDR2 FNYEAQ. The CDR3 is 16 residues long. With V trimmed by 4 bases and J by 7 bases, 11 bases remained unmatched. As DNA, the CDR3 is TGTGCCAGCAGCTCCCCTACTAGCGGGGGATACGGGACCCAGTACTTC. Translating it yields CASSSPTSGGYGTQYF.

The chain couples TRBV9 to TRBJ2-7, with D unresolved. V was shortened by 0 bases and J by 6 bases, with 13 bases between the two germline ends. Germline values: CDR1 SGDLS, CDR2 YYNGEE. The CDR3 is made up of 14 amino acids. Written as DNA, the CDR3 is TGTGCCAGCAGCGTAGGCCGCGATTACTCCGAGCAGTACTTC. Its translation: CASSVGRDYSEQYF. Variable domain in full (rest from reference TRBV9 and TRBJ2-7): DSGVTQTPKHLITATGQRVTLRCSPRSGDLSVYWYQQSLDQGLQFLIQYYNGEERAKGNILERFSAQQFPDLHSELNLSSLELGDSALYFCASSVGRDYSEQYFGPGTRLTVT.

The rearrangement joins TRBV28 to TRBJ2-7; 11 bases agree with TRBD1. Trimming took 5 bases from V and 3 from J; bases not matched to a gene: 12. This CDR3 contains 17 residues. Looked up from germline, CDR1 is MDHEN and CDR2 is SYDVKM. DNA for the CDR3: TGTGCCAGCAGTCCCGTGGGTAGTGGGACAGGGGGCTACGAGCAGTACTTC. It codes for CASSPVGSGTGGYEQYF.